The rows below give T cell receptor beta chains drawn from one sample of a study of blood T cells in healthy people across ages. TCRdb ran MiXCR on the 5' RACE reads and lists one entry per CDR3 protein. This sample yields 1.5 million to 2 million distinct CDR3 sequences, of which approximately 30% are seen a single time; 6.5% to 8.5% belongs to the top ten. The specimen sequenced was blood. The source is a woman in her 30s in good health. CDR3s include the opening cysteine and the closing phenylalanine or tryptophan. A D gene is named only where the DNA matches it firmly. Some rows have no size entry. The others give once, few or many, or a class for an expanded clone.

v_call: TRBV7-9; d_call: NA; clone_size: few; j_call: TRBJ2-3; cdr3_aa: CASSSKGYTDTQYF; cdr3_nt: TGTGCCAGCAGCTCCAAGGGGTACACAGATACGCAGTATTTT
v_call: TRBV5-1; d_call: NA; clone_size: few; j_call: TRBJ1-2; cdr3_aa: CANSVQQDYGYTF; cdr3_nt: TGCGCCAACAGCGTTCAACAGGACTATGGCTACACCTTC
v_call: TRBV7-9; d_call: NA; clone_size: many; j_call: TRBJ1-1; cdr3_aa: CASSLDTGNTEAFF; cdr3_nt: TGTGCCAGCAGCTTAGACACAGGGAACACTGAAGCTTTCTTT
v_call: TRBV6-5; d_call: NA; clone_size: many; j_call: TRBJ1-2; cdr3_aa: CASSYSGAGLYGYTF; cdr3_nt: TGTGCCAGCAGTTACTCTGGGGCAGGGCTCTATGGCTACACCTTC
v_call: TRBV20-1; d_call: NA; clone_size: few; j_call: TRBJ1-5; cdr3_aa: CSAREVDSANQPQHF; cdr3_nt: TGCAGTGCTAGAGAGGTCGACAGCGCAAATCAGCCCCAGCATTTT
v_call: TRBV18; d_call: TRBD1; clone_size: NA; j_call: TRBJ2-7; cdr3_aa: CASSPLGGQGIHEQYF; cdr3_nt: TGTGCCAGCTCACCACTCGGGGGACAGGGGATCCACGAGCAGTACTTC
v_call: TRBV12-3/TRBV12-4; d_call: NA; clone_size: NA; j_call: TRBJ1-3; cdr3_aa: CASSHSSGSGNIIYF; cdr3_nt: TGTGCCAGCAGCCATTCCTCTGGATCTGGAAACATCATATATTTT
v_call: TRBV5-1; d_call: NA; clone_size: NA; j_call: TRBJ2-1; cdr3_aa: CASSLRPTGDAYEQFF; cdr3_nt: TGCGCCAGCAGCTTGAGACCAACCGGGGACGCCTACGAGCAGTTCTTC
v_call: TRBV20-1; d_call: NA; clone_size: NA; j_call: TRBJ1-1; cdr3_aa: CSARDRQSNTEAFF; cdr3_nt: TGCAGTGCTAGAGATCGGCAGAGTAACACTGAAGCTTTCTTT
v_call: TRBV12-3/TRBV12-4; d_call: TRBD2; clone_size: NA; j_call: TRBJ2-7; cdr3_aa: CASSFSGGLHEQYF; cdr3_nt: TGTGCCAGCAGTTTTAGCGGGGGGTTGCATGAGCAGTACTTC
v_call: TRBV20-1; d_call: NA; clone_size: few; j_call: TRBJ1-5; cdr3_aa: CSALIGGANQPQHF; cdr3_nt: TGCAGTGCTTTGATAGGGGGGGCCAATCAGCCCCAGCATTTT
v_call: TRBV4-2; d_call: NA; clone_size: NA; j_call: TRBJ1-2; cdr3_aa: CASSQDQTGRGYGYTF; cdr3_nt: TGTGCCAGCAGCCAAGATCAAACAGGGAGGGGCTATGGCTACACCTTC
v_call: TRBV2; d_call: NA; clone_size: NA; j_call: TRBJ2-5; cdr3_aa: CASSEEGIFQETQYF; cdr3_nt: TGTGCCAGCAGTGAGGAGGGGATCTTCCAAGAGACCCAGTACTTC
v_call: TRBV6-5; d_call: NA; clone_size: NA; j_call: TRBJ1-6; cdr3_aa: CASSYGRNSYNSPLHF; cdr3_nt: TGTGCCAGCAGTTATGGACGGAACTCCTATAATTCACCCCTCCACTTT
v_call: TRBV20-1; d_call: NA; clone_size: many; j_call: TRBJ2-5; cdr3_aa: CSARDPFVRETQYF; cdr3_nt: TGCAGTGCTAGAGATCCATTTGTGCGGGAGACCCAGTACTTC
v_call: TRBV10-3; d_call: NA; clone_size: many; j_call: TRBJ2-1; cdr3_aa: CATSTGGASGNEQFF; cdr3_nt: TGTGCCACCAGCACTGGCGGGGCCTCAGGGAATGAGCAGTTCTTC
v_call: TRBV5-1; d_call: TRBD1; clone_size: NA; j_call: TRBJ2-7; cdr3_aa: CASQTGNSYEQYF; cdr3_nt: TGCGCCAGTCAGACAGGGAACTCCTACGAGCAGTACTTC
v_call: TRBV5-1; d_call: TRBD2; clone_size: many; j_call: TRBJ2-7; cdr3_aa: CASSLGTSGEEQYF; cdr3_nt: TGCGCCAGCAGCTTGGGAACTAGCGGGGAGGAGCAGTACTTC
v_call: TRBV7-9; d_call: TRBD2; clone_size: few; j_call: TRBJ2-1; cdr3_aa: CASSIRGTSGKDNEQFF; cdr3_nt: TGTGCCAGCAGCATTAGGGGGACTAGCGGGAAGGACAATGAGCAGTTCTTC
v_call: TRBV20-1; d_call: TRBD1; clone_size: NA; j_call: TRBJ2-1; cdr3_aa: CSARQLRGLYNEQFF; cdr3_nt: TGCAGTGCTAGGCAATTGAGGGGGCTCTACAATGAGCAGTTCTTC
v_call: TRBV3-1; d_call: NA; clone_size: NA; j_call: TRBJ2-1; cdr3_aa: CASSQWGGVRNEQFF; cdr3_nt: TGTGCCAGCAGCCAATGGGGGGGCGTGAGGAATGAGCAGTTCTTC
v_call: TRBV4-3; d_call: NA; clone_size: NA; j_call: TRBJ2-7; cdr3_aa: CASSQEGGHCYEQYF; cdr3_nt: TGCGCCAGCAGCCAAGAAGGGGGACACTGCTACGAGCAGTACTTC
v_call: TRBV7-9; d_call: NA; clone_size: few; j_call: TRBJ2-5; cdr3_aa: CASRGPKTQYF; cdr3_nt: TGTGCCAGCAGAGGGCCCAAGACCCAGTACTTC
v_call: TRBV30; d_call: TRBD2; clone_size: few; j_call: TRBJ2-1; cdr3_aa: CAWRTAGGPREQFF; cdr3_nt: TGTGCCTGGAGGACAGCGGGAGGGCCTCGTGAGCAGTTCTTC
v_call: TRBV10-3; d_call: NA; clone_size: NA; j_call: TRBJ2-1; cdr3_aa: CAISERATGDEQVF; cdr3_nt: TGTGCCATCAGTGAGAGGGCAACCGGGGATGAGCAGGTCTTC
v_call: TRBV5-6; d_call: NA; clone_size: NA; j_call: TRBJ2-1; cdr3_aa: CASRLVSGEQFF; cdr3_nt: TGTGCCAGTCGCCTGGTGAGCGGTGAGCAGTTCTTC
v_call: TRBV14; d_call: NA; clone_size: NA; j_call: TRBJ2-1; cdr3_aa: CASSQDTAGNRINYDEQFF; cdr3_nt: TGTGCCAGCAGCCAAGATACGGCGGGGAATCGAATAAACTACGATGAGCAGTTCTTC
v_call: TRBV5-1; d_call: TRBD2; clone_size: many; j_call: TRBJ2-3; cdr3_aa: CASSLGATSGSTDTQYF; cdr3_nt: TGCGCCAGCAGCTTGGGTGCGACTAGCGGATCCACAGATACGCAGTATTTT
v_call: TRBV9; d_call: TRBD2; clone_size: few; j_call: TRBJ2-3; cdr3_aa: CASSVEGAGDTDTQYF; cdr3_nt: TGTGCCAGCAGCGTAGAGGGAGCGGGGGATACAGATACGCAGTATTTT
v_call: TRBV29-1; d_call: TRBD1; clone_size: few; j_call: TRBJ1-2; cdr3_aa: CSVADRGRDSYGYTF; cdr3_nt: TGCAGCGTCGCGGACAGGGGGCGAGACAGCTATGGCTACACCTTC
v_call: TRBV5-1; d_call: NA; clone_size: few; j_call: TRBJ2-5; cdr3_aa: CASSHTEQETQYF; cdr3_nt: TGCGCCAGCAGCCATACAGAACAAGAGACCCAGTACTTC
v_call: TRBV12-3/TRBV12-4; d_call: TRBD1; clone_size: many; j_call: TRBJ2-7; cdr3_aa: CASSRYGDRAKGQYF; cdr3_nt: TGTGCCAGCAGTCGATATGGGGACAGGGCAAAAGGGCAGTACTTC
v_call: TRBV5-1; d_call: TRBD2; clone_size: NA; j_call: TRBJ2-1; cdr3_aa: CASRGTSAYNEQFF; cdr3_nt: TGCGCCAGCCGGGGGACTAGCGCTTACAATGAGCAGTTCTTC
v_call: TRBV12-3/TRBV12-4; d_call: NA; clone_size: NA; j_call: TRBJ1-1; cdr3_aa: CASNGITEAFF; cdr3_nt: TGTGCCAGCAACGGAATAACTGAAGCTTTCTTT
v_call: TRBV6-2/TRBV6-3; d_call: NA; clone_size: few; j_call: TRBJ2-5; cdr3_aa: CASSSLGGADNQETQYF; cdr3_nt: TGTGCCAGCAGTTCCCTCGGCGGGGCGGACAACCAAGAGACCCAGTACTTC
v_call: TRBV7-6; d_call: NA; clone_size: many; j_call: TRBJ2-5; cdr3_aa: CASSLNTYQETQYF; cdr3_nt: TGTGCCAGCAGCCTGAATACGTACCAAGAGACCCAGTACTTC
v_call: TRBV27; d_call: NA; clone_size: many; j_call: TRBJ1-2; cdr3_aa: CASSLPPSGYTF; cdr3_nt: TGTGCCAGCAGTTTACCCCCTTCGGGCTACACCTTC
v_call: TRBV2; d_call: NA; clone_size: few; j_call: TRBJ2-1; cdr3_aa: CASGTQGSYNEQFF; cdr3_nt: TGTGCCAGCGGGACACAAGGCTCCTACAATGAGCAGTTCTTC
v_call: TRBV20-1; d_call: NA; clone_size: few; j_call: TRBJ2-3; cdr3_aa: CSARRQLGDTQYF; cdr3_nt: TGCAGTGCTAGACGACAACTAGGGGATACGCAGTATTTT
v_call: TRBV3-1; d_call: TRBD2; clone_size: NA; j_call: TRBJ2-1; cdr3_aa: CASSLGASGSDEQFF; cdr3_nt: TGTGCCAGCAGCCTCGGGGCTAGCGGGAGCGATGAGCAGTTCTTC
v_call: TRBV6-2/TRBV6-3; d_call: TRBD1; clone_size: NA; j_call: TRBJ2-4; cdr3_aa: CASRSPTGAPGFGHEF; cdr3_nt: TGTGCCAGCAGATCCCCGACAGGGGCTCCGGGGTTTGGGCACGAGTTC
v_call: TRBV21-1; d_call: NA; clone_size: NA; j_call: TRBJ1-2; cdr3_aa: CASSKGTGVIYGYTF; cdr3_nt: TGTGCCAGCAGCAAAGGGACAGGTGTGATCTATGGCTACACCTTC
v_call: TRBV27; d_call: TRBD1; clone_size: NA; j_call: TRBJ1-1; cdr3_aa: CASSRNPTGGRTEAFF; cdr3_nt: TGTGCCAGCAGTCGAAACCCGACAGGGGGTCGAACTGAAGCTTTCTTT